One T cell receptor (beta chain) is described in this entry. This record belongs to a study of control samples from healthy donors and cancer patients. Method: immunoSEQ multiplex PCR; TCRdb's copy keeps in-frame clones and lacks some. The top ten clones hold approximately 4% of a sample with fewer than 200,000 clones, about 93% of them seen once. The CDR3 is made up of 14 amino acids. V was trimmed by 0 bases and J by 4 bases, leaving 9 bases between them. Germline CDR1 LNHNV, CDR2 YYDKDF (reference sequence). The sequence derives from a woman aged 60 to 75 in good health. Sequenced input: blood. The chain is built from TRBV15 and TRBJ1-2; tentative D call: TRBD1 (5 bases). The CDR3 region has the DNA TGTGCCACCAGCAGAGAAGGACAAATCTATGGCTACACCTTC. It translates to CATSREGQIYGYTF.